This T cell receptor beta chain was identified during a study of T cell changes during pregnancy in multiple sclerosis. Measured with immunoSEQ multiplex PCR; TCRdb has only the in-frame clones, and not every one. The table lists almost 20,000 clones, roughly nine tenths of them singletons. This TCR was recovered from a female donor in good health, enrolled as a control in a pregnancy study. The source material was CD8+ T cells from peripheral blood mononuclear cells, sampled in the second trimester of pregnancy.

CDR3 coding DNA: TGTGCCAGTAGTAGGCGAGGGGGCGACGAGCAGTACTTC. Its translation is CASSRRGGDEQYF. The chain carries TRBV19 and TRBJ2-7; 7 bases match TRBD1. The V and J ends lost 4 bases and 5 bases, in that order; junction bases with no gene match: 5. Germline loops: CDR1 LNHDA, CDR2 SQIVND (reference sequence). This CDR3 is 13 amino acids long.